This entry concerns a single T cell receptor beta chain. The antigen is not known. The sample comes from a study of breast tumors, draining lymph nodes, adjacent tissues. Regarding the study as a whole: The lymph node origin of tumor T cells was framed as consistent with a hypothesis, not demonstrated.

CDR1 is SNHLY and CDR2 is FYNNEI in the germline V gene. The V and J ends lost 2 bases and 12 bases respectively, with 23 bases between them. CDR3 size: 16 residues. TCRdb re-derived calls from the multiplex PCR reads in MiXCR, one entry per CDR3 protein. Of about 63,000 distinct CDR3 sequences in the sample, 45% to 65% are singletons; the top ten hold roughly 20%. This sequence joins TRBV2 and TRBJ2-1; no definite D call. The sequencing sample was made of breast tumor tissue. The clonotype was recovered from a female donor with breast cancer. Some clones in this sample may be carry-over from other donors' samples. CDR3 DNA sequence: TGTGCCAGCAGTGAACAAGGTCTAACTGCCGCCCCCGTGCAGTTCTTC. Translating it yields CASSEQGLTAAPVQFF.